These 21 T cell receptor beta chains were sequenced from one sample in a study of CD8 T cells in ankylosing spondylitis. TCRdb recomputed calls from the 5' RACE reads with MiXCR, one row per CDR3 protein. Of around 250,000 distinct CDR3 sequences in the sample, 15% to 20% were seen once. Specimen: blood, either unsorted or a sorted T cell fraction (not recorded which). These TCRs come from a male donor with ankylosing spondylitis or in good health (not recorded which).

In this sample, this clonotype turned up many times. The chain links TRBV29-1 to TRBJ2-7; D is perhaps TRBD1 (6 bases). V was clipped by 7 bases and J by 7 bases, with 14 bases between them. The CDR3 extends over 11 amino acids. Germline CDR1 reads SQVTM; CDR2 reads ANQGSEA. The CDR3 DNA reads TGCAGCGGGACACAGGGCGGAGAGCAGTACTTC. This codes for CSGTQGGEQYF.

The chain is built from TRBV21-1 and TRBJ2-7. TRBV21-1 is deemed a pseudogene. The CDR3 is 12 amino acids. The CDR3 DNA sequence: TGTGCCAGCAGCCGCCTGACTTGCGAGCAGTACTTC. It yields the protein CASSRLTCEQYF.

This clonotype occurred many times. This chain connects TRBV11-2 to TRBJ1-4; a possible D gene is TRBD1 (6 bases). Looked up from germline, CDR1 is SGHAT and CDR2 is FQNNGV. This CDR3 has 16 amino acids. V was trimmed by 3 bases and J by 8 bases, leaving 19 bases between them. The CDR3 here is CASSFTPGGAGEKLFF. The CDR3 coding sequence is TGTGCCAGCAGCTTCACCCCCGGGGGGGCGGGGGAAAAACTGTTTTTT.

The sample holds many counts of this clonotype. The chain recombines TRBV6-5 with TRBJ2-1; D might be TRBD1 (6 bases). Germline V lookup: CDR1 MNHEY, CDR2 SVGAGI. CDR3 length equals 14 residues. V lost 4 bases to trimming and J lost 3 bases, with 10 bases between them. CDR3 nucleotide sequence: TGTGCCAGCAGTTCCGGCAGGGGCTACAATGAGCAGTTCTTC. This sequence encodes CASSSGRGYNEQFF.

This clonotype has just a few counts. V is TRBV27 and J is TRBJ2-7; D unclear. The CDR3 is made up of 13 amino acids. The ends were cut back, 1 base at V and 3 bases at J, with 7 bases in the middle. The germline V gene encodes CDR1 MNHEY and CDR2 SMNVEV (reference sequence). CDR3 bases: TGTGCCAGCAGTTTATGGTGGGGCTACGAGCAGTACTTC. Protein sequence: CASSLWWGYEQYF.

CDR3 in DNA: TGTGCCAGCAGTTACGTGGATCCCTATACGCAGTATTTT. This sequence encodes CASSYVDPYTQYF. The chain joins TRBV6-2 or TRBV6-3 to TRBJ2-3; D is unclear. This CDR3 is 13 amino acids long. Per the germline V gene, CDR1 is MNHEY and CDR2 is SVGEGT. Trimming removed 2 bases from V and 7 bases from J, with 10 bases in between.

This clonotype was seen a handful of times. The chain recombines TRBV7-6 with TRBJ2-1; unclear D gene. In germline, CDR1 is SGHVS, CDR2 FNYEAQ. Trimming cost V 5 bases and J 0 bases, with 11 bases left between them. The CDR3 loop spans 15 amino acids. The CDR3 protein is CASSPMASSYNEQFF. CDR3 DNA sequence: TGTGCCAGCAGCCCTATGGCTAGCTCCTACAATGAGCAGTTCTTC.

Only a few counts were recorded for this clonotype. The chain uses TRBV9 and TRBJ2-1; D not resolved. The ends were cut back, 4 bases at V and 6 bases at J, with 11 bases in the middle. The CDR3 sequence is 13 residues long. Germline-derived CDR1 and CDR2 are SGDLS and YYNGEE. CDR3 loop: CASSLNNLNEQFF. The CDR3 region has the DNA TGTGCCAGCAGCCTCAACAACCTCAATGAGCAGTTCTTC.

This clonotype was counted a few times. This sequence joins TRBV6-1 and TRBJ2-1, with 13 bases identical to TRBD2. V shed 5 bases, J shed 13 bases, and the junction held 5 bases outside the gene matches. The CDR3 contains 13 residues. CDR1 is MNHNS, CDR2 SASEGT, per germline. The CDR3 bases are TGTGCCAGCAGTAAGACTAGCGGGAGGCCTCAGTTCTTC. This gives the protein CASSKTSGRPQFF.

There are a few counts of this clonotype. The chain uses TRBV12-3 or TRBV12-4 and TRBJ2-5; D not certain. V was trimmed by 4 bases and J by 4 bases, leaving 10 bases between them. This CDR3 has 13 amino acids. This CDR3 reads CASSSTGRETQYF. In DNA, the CDR3 is TGTGCCAGCAGTTCAACGGGCAGAGAGACCCAGTACTTC.

This clonotype was detected ten times or more. The chain combines TRBV6-4 with TRBJ2-1, with a tentative D call TRBD2 (5 bases). Germline lookup yields CDR1 MRHNA and CDR2 SNTAGT. The V end lost 6 bases, the J end lost 10 bases, and 16 bases lay between the germline ends. The CDR3 has 13 residues. CDR3 sequence (DNA): TGTGCCAGCAGCGAGATCCCTAGAGGGGAGCAGTTCTTC. Amino acids: CASSEIPRGEQFF.

The V and J genes are TRBV19 and TRBJ1-5; D is perhaps TRBD1 (6 bases). Trimming took off 1 base at V and 2 bases at J, with 9 bases between the two ends. The CDR3 has 15 amino acids. The V gene's germline CDR1 is LNHDA and CDR2 SQIVND (reference sequence). The CDR3 DNA is TGTGCCAGTAGTATAGTGGCAGGGGGCAATCAGCCCCAGCATTTT. As protein: CASSIVAGGNQPQHF.

This clonotype was seen more than once but under ten times. The J gene is TRBJ2-7, the V gene TRBV19; either TRBD1 or TRBD2 may supply D (5 bases each). Trimming removed 5 bases at V and 0 bases at J, with 14 bases between. The CDR3 length is 15 residues. CDR1 is LNHDA, CDR2 SQIVND, per germline (reference sequence). In DNA form, the CDR3 reads TGTGCCAGTAGTCCTCCGGGACCGAGCTCCTACGAGCAGTACTTC. This translates into CASSPPGPSSYEQYF.

V is TRBV29-1 and J is TRBJ2-2; perhaps TRBD1 as D (7 bases). Germline CDR1 and CDR2: SQVTM and ANQGSEA. The CDR3 covers 15 residues. Trimming pared 7 bases from V and 6 bases from J, leaving 21 bases between. CDR3 protein: CSAEAGRGSPGELFF. The CDR3 DNA reads as TGCAGCGCGGAAGCGGGCAGGGGGTCCCCCGGGGAGCTGTTTTTT.

Ten or more counts support this clonotype. The chain has TRBV11-2 and TRBJ2-7; D may be TRBD1 (6 bases). The germline V and J ends were trimmed by 4 bases and 4 bases, with 17 bases remaining between them. The CDR3 totals 15 residues. Germline V gene lookup returns CDR1 SGHAT and CDR2 FQNNGV. The CDR3: CASSSYREFGYEQYF. CDR3 in DNA: TGTGCCAGCAGCTCCTACAGGGAATTTGGGTACGAGCAGTACTTC.

This clonotype has a handful of counts. The chain combines TRBV29-1 with TRBJ2-1, with a tentative D call TRBD1 (8 bases). Germline CDR1 is SQVTM and CDR2 is ANQGSEA. The CDR3 is 14 amino acids. Trimming stripped 7 bases from V and 2 bases from J, with 15 bases between. The CDR3 loop is CSASGDRTYNEQFF. The CDR3 nucleotides read TGCAGCGCCAGCGGGGACAGGACCTACAATGAGCAGTTCTTC.

The V gene is TRBV4-1, the J gene TRBJ2-1; no firm D call. The ends were cut back, 0 bases at V and 8 bases at J, with 8 bases in the middle. Germline CDR1 MGHRA, CDR2 YSYEKL. The CDR3 contains 13 residues. The CDR3 DNA sequence: TGCGCCAGCAGCCAAGATTGGAGTGATGAGCAGTTCTTC. This translates into CASSQDWSDEQFF.

This clonotype was seen only a few times. This chain uses TRBV4-1 with TRBJ2-7; 8 nucleotides match TRBD1. The CDR3 extends over 15 amino acids. The V gene's germline CDR1 is MGHRA and CDR2 YSYEKL. Germline trimming cut 4 bases from V and 1 base from J; bases unmatched to any gene: 6. The CDR3 DNA sequence: TGCGCCAGCAGCCGATTACAGGGGGAGTCCTACGAGCAGTACTTC. Protein: CASSRLQGESYEQYF.

This clonotype was seen more than once but under ten times. This rearrangement joins TRBV20-1 to TRBJ2-2; TRBD2 is a possible D gene (6 bases). The germline V and J ends were trimmed by 0 bases and 3 bases, with 11 bases remaining between them. Germline V CDR1 and CDR2: DFQATT, SNEGSKA (reference sequence). The CDR3 loop spans 15 amino acids. The CDR3 region is CSARDGERDTGELFF. CDR3 bases: TGCAGTGCTAGAGATGGCGAGCGGGACACCGGGGAGCTGTTTTTT.

In DNA form, the CDR3 reads TGTGCCAGCAGTATATACAGGGGGCCCTACGAGCAGTACTTC. The encoded protein is CASSIYRGPYEQYF. V usage is TRBV27 and J usage is TRBJ2-7, with 9 bases that match TRBD1. Germline CDR1 reads MNHEY; CDR2 reads SMNVEV (reference sequence). The CDR3 spans 14 residues. Trimming cost V 5 bases and J 2 bases; bases outside gene matches: 4.

At least ten counts were recorded for this clonotype. J is TRBJ2-7 and V is TRBV29-1, with D perhaps TRBD2 (5 bases). There are 14 residues in the CDR3. CDR1 is SQVTM and CDR2 is ANQGSEA in the germline V gene. Trimming stripped 7 bases from V and 0 bases from J, with 16 bases between. CDR3 DNA sequence: TGCAGCGGGCGTGAAGCGGAGAGCTCCTACGAGCAGTACTTC. Translation: CSGREAESSYEQYF.